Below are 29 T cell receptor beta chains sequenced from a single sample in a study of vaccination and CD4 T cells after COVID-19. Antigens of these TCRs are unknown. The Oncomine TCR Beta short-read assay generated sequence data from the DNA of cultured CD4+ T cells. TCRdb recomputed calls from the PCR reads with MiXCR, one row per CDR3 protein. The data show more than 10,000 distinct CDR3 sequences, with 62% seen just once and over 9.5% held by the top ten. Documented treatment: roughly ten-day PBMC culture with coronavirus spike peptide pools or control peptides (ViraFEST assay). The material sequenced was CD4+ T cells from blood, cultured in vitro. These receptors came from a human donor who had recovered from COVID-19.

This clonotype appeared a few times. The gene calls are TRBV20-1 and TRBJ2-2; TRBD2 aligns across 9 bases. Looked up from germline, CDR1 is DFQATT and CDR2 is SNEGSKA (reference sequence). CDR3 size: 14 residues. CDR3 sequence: CSFRTSEKAGELFF. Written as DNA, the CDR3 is TGCAGCTTCAGGACTAGCGAAAAGGCCGGGGAGCTGTTTTTT.

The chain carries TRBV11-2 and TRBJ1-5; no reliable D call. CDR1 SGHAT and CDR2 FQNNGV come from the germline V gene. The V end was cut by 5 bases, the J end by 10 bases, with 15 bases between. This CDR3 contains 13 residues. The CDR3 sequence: CASSRTPTSPQHF. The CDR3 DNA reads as TGTGCCAGCAGCCGGACCCCGACGTCACCCCAGCATTTT.

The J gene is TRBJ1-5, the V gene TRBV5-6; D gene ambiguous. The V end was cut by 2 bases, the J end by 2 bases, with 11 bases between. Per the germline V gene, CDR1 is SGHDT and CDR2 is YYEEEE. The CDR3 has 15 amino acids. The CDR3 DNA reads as TGTGCCAGCAGCTTCTCGGGGTCCGGCAATCAGCCCCAGCATTTT. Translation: CASSFSGSGNQPQHF.

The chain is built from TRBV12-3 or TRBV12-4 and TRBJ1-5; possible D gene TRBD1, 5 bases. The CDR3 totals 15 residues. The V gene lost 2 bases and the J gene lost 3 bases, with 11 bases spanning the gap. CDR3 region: CASSLWGENNQPQHF. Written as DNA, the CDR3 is TGTGCCAGCAGTTTATGGGGGGAAAACAATCAGCCCCAGCATTTT.

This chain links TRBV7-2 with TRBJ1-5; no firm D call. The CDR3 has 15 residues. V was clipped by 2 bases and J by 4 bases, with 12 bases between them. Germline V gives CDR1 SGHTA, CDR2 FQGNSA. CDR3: CASSLRGGQNQPQHF. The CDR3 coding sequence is TGTGCCAGCAGCTTACGGGGAGGGCAGAATCAGCCCCAGCATTTT.

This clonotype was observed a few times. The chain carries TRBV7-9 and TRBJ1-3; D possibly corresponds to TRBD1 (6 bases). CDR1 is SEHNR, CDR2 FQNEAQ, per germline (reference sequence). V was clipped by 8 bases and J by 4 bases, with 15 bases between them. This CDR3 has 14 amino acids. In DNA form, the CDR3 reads TGTGCCAGCGACTACGCGGGGGCGGGAAACACCATATATTTT. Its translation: CASDYAGAGNTIYF.

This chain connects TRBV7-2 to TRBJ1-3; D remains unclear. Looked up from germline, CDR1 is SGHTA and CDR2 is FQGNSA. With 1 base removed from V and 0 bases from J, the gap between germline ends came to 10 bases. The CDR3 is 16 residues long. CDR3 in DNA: TGTGCCAGCAGCTTAGAAGGAACTTTCTCTGGAAACACCATATATTTT. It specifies CASSLEGTFSGNTIYF. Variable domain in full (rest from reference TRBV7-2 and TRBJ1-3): GAGVSQSPSNKVTEKGKDVELRCDPISGHTALYWYRQSLGQGLEFLIYFQGNSAPDKSGLPSDRFSAERTGGSVSTLTIQRTQQEDSAVYLCASSLEGTFSGNTIYFGEGSWLTVV.

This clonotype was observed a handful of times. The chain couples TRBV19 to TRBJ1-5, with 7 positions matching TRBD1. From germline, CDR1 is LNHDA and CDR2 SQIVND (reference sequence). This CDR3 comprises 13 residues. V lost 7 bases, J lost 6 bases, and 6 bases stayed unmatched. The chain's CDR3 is CASTQGGGQPQHF. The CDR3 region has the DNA TGTGCCAGTACCCAGGGGGGAGGTCAGCCCCAGCATTTT.

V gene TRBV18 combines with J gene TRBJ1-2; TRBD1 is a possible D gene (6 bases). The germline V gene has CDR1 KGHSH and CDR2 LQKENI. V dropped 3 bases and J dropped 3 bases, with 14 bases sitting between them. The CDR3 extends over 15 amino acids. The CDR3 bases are TGTGCCAGCTCACCTTTGACCTCAGGGGACTATGGCTACACCTTC. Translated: CASSPLTSGDYGYTF.

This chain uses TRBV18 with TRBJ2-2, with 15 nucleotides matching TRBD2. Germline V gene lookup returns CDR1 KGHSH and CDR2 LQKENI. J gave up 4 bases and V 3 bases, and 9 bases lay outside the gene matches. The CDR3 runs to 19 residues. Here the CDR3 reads CASSPYRTSGRAATGELFF. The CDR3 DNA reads TGTGCCAGCTCACCCTATCGGACTAGCGGGAGGGCCGCCACCGGGGAGCTGTTTTTT.

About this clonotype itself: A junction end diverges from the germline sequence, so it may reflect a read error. The CDR3 nucleotides read TGCGCCAGCAGCTTGGAGGCGGAGACCCAGTACTTC. Protein product: CASSLEAETQYF. V is TRBV7-9 and J is TRBJ2-5; TRBD2 is a possible D gene (5 bases). The CDR3 is 12 residues long. The germline V gene has CDR1 SEHNR and CDR2 FQNEAQ (reference sequence).

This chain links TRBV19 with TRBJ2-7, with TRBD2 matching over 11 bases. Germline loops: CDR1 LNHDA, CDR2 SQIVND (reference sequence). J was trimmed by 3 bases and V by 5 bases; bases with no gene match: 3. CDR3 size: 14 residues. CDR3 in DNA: TGTGCCAGTAGTGTGGGACTAGCGGACTACGAGCAGTACTTC. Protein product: CASSVGLADYEQYF.

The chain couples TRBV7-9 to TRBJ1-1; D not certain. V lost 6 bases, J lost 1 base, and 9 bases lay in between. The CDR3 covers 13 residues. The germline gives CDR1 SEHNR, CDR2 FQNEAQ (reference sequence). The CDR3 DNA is TGTGCCAGCAGGCTAGCAGGGAACACTGAAGCTTTCTTT. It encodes CASRLAGNTEAFF.

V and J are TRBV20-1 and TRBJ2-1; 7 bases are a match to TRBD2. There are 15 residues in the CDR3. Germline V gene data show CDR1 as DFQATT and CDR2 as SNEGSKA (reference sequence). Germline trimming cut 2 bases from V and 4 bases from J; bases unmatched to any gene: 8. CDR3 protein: CSARLGRTGYNEQFF. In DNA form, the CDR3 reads TGCAGTGCTAGACTCGGGAGGACGGGATACAATGAGCAGTTCTTC.

CDR3 in amino acids: CASSFAGTDEKLFF. The CDR3 coding sequence is TGTGCCAGCAGTTTCGCGGGTACCGATGAAAAACTGTTTTTT. The chain combines TRBV28 with TRBJ1-4; no definite D call. This CDR3 spans 14 amino acids. Germline-derived CDR1 and CDR2 are MDHEN and SYDVKM. Trimming shortened V by 3 bases and J by 6 bases, and 11 bases separated the two germline ends.

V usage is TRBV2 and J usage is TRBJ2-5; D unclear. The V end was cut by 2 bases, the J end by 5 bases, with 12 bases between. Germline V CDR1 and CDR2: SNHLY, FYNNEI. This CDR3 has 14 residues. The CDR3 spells CASSELTQFETQYF. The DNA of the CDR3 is TGTGCCAGCAGTGAATTAACCCAGTTCGAGACCCAGTACTTC.

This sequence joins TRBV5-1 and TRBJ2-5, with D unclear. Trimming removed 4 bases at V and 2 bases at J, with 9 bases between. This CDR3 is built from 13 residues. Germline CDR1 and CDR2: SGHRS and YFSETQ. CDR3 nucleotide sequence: TGCGCCAGCAGCCCAGGACCTCAAGAGACCCAGTACTTC. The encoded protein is CASSPGPQETQYF.

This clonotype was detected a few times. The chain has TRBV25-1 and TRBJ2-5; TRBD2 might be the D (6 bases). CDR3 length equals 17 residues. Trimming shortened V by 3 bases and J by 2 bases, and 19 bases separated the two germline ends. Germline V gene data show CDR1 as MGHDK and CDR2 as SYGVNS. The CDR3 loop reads CASSDPYGLRGQETQYF. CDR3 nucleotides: TGTGCCAGCAGTGACCCCTACGGGTTGCGGGGACAAGAGACCCAGTACTTC.

Here the CDR3 DNA reads TGTGCCAGCAGCTTAGCCAGGGGGCGCACAGATACGCAGTATTTT. This codes for CASSLARGRTDTQYF. The chain combines TRBV7-2 with TRBJ2-3, with 8 nucleotides matching TRBD1. V lost 0 bases and J lost 1; bases outside the gene matches: 0. The CDR3 runs to 15 residues. Germline loops: CDR1 SGHTA, CDR2 FQGNSA.

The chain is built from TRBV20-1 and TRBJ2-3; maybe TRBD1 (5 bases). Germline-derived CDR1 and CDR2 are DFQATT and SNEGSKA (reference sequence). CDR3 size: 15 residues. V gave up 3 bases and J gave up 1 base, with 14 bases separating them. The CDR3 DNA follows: TGCAGTGCTAGTCGGCAGGGTATGGGCACAGATACGCAGTATTTT. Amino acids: CSASRQGMGTDTQYF.

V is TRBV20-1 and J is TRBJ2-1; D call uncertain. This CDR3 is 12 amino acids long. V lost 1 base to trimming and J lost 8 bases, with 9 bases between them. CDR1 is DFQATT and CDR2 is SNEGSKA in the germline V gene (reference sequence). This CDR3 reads CSARARVDEQFF. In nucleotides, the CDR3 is TGCAGTGCTAGAGCTAGGGTTGATGAGCAGTTCTTC.

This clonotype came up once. The CDR3 nucleotides are TGTGCCAGCAGTCGGGCAGTAGGCTACACCTTC. This encodes CASSRAVGYTF. The chain couples TRBV28 to TRBJ1-2; D uncertain. Trimming shortened V by 5 bases and J by 8 bases, and 9 bases separated the two germline ends. Germline CDR1 and CDR2: MDHEN and SYDVKM. This CDR3 is built from 11 residues.

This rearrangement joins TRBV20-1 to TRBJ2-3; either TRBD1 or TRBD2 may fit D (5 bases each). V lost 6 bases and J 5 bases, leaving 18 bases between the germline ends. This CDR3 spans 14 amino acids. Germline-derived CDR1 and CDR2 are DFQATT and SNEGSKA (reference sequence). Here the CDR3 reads CSAAIGTAGDTQYF. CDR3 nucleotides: TGCAGTGCGGCGATTGGGACCGCGGGAGATACGCAGTATTTT.

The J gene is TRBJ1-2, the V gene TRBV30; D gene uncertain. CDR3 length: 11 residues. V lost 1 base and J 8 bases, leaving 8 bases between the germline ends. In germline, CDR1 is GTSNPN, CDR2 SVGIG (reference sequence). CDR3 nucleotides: TGTGCCTGGAGTGACGCAGAGGGCTACACCTTC. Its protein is CAWSDAEGYTF.

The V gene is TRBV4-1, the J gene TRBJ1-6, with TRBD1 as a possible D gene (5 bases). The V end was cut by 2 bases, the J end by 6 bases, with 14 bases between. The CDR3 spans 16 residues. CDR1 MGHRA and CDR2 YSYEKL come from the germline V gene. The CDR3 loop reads CASSQSALTVNSPLHF. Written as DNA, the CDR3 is TGCGCCAGCAGCCAATCGGCACTGACAGTTAATTCACCCCTCCACTTT.

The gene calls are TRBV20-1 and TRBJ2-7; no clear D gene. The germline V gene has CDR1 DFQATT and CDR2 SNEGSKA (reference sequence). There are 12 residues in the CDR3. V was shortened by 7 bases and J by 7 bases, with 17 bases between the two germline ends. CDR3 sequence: CSGRPSFDEQYF. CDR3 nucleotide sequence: TGCAGTGGCAGACCTAGTTTCGATGAGCAGTACTTC.

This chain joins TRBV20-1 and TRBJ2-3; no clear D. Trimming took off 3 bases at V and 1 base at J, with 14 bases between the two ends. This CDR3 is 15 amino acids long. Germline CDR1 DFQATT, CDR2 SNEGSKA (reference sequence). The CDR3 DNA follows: TGCAGTGCTAGGGCCCTGGGTAGGGGCACAGATACGCAGTATTTT. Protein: CSARALGRGTDTQYF.

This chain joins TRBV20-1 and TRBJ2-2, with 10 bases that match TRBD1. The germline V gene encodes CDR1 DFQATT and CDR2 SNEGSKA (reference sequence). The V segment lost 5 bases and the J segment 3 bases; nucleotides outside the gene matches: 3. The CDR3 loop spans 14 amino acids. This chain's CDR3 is CSAAGTGDTGELFF. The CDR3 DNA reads TGCAGTGCTGCCGGGACAGGGGACACCGGGGAGCTGTTTTTT.

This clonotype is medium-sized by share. The CDR3 coding sequence is TGTGCCAGCAGCTTTCGTTGGGCCACCGGGGAGCTGTTTTTT. It codes for CASSFRWATGELFF. The chain carries TRBV5-6 and TRBJ2-2; no definite D call. The CDR3 is 14 amino acids. Looked up from germline, CDR1 is SGHDT and CDR2 is YYEEEE. Trimming removed 2 bases at V and 4 bases at J, with 9 bases between.